The rows below give T cell receptor beta chains drawn from one sample of a study of blood T cell repertoires in COVID-19. Only in-frame clones appear in the TCRdb table, and some are missing; sequencing was by immunoSEQ multiplex PCR. The sample holds tens of thousands of clones, approximately 88% seen once. Sequencing input: peripheral blood. These receptors all stem from a human donor in a cohort sampled during active COVID-19. The CDR3 runs from the conserved cysteine through the conserved F or W. A D gene is named only where the DNA matches it firmly. Size values are once, few and many counts, or a class for expanded clones, and some rows have none.

NA	TRBV5-4	NA	TRBJ2-7	CASSLVRGTEQYF	TGTGCCAGCAGCTTGGTCCGAGGAACCGAGCAGTACTTC
NA	TRBV11-2	NA	TRBJ1-5	CASSETGSNQPQHF	TGTGCCAGCAGCGAAACAGGTAGCAATCAGCCCCAGCATTTT
TRBD1	TRBV30	NA	TRBJ1-1	CAWSGRTGDEAFF	TGTGCCTGGAGTGGCCGGACAGGCGATGAAGCTTTCTTT
TRBD1	TRBV29-1	NA	TRBJ2-2	CSVLKQGVNTGELFF	TGCAGCGTCCTGAAACAGGGGGTCAACACCGGGGAGCTGTTTTTT
NA	TRBV28	NA	TRBJ1-1	CASSLQGTEAFF	TGTGCCAGCAGTCTACAGGGAACTGAAGCTTTCTTT
TRBD1	TRBV5-1	NA	TRBJ2-3	CASSPWTGSTDTQYF	TGCGCCAGCAGTCCGTGGACAGGGAGCACAGATACGCAGTATTTT
NA	TRBV5-6	once	TRBJ1-4	CASSLGGVATNEKLFF	TGTGCCAGCAGCTTGGGAGGAGTTGCAACTAATGAAAAACTGTTTTTT
NA	TRBV9	NA	TRBJ2-7	CASSVAAQVTYEQYF	TGTGCCAGCAGCGTAGCTGCGCAGGTGACCTACGAGCAGTACTTC
NA	TRBV5-6	NA	TRBJ2-7	CASSLVPGSSYEQYF	TGTGCCAGCAGCTTGGTTCCGGGAAGCTCCTACGAGCAGTACTTC
NA	TRBV9	NA	TRBJ2-5	CASSSGPSQETQYF	TGTGCCAGCAGCAGCGGGCCATCACAAGAGACCCAGTACTTC
NA	TRBV11-2	NA	TRBJ1-4	CASSLVEGGSEKLFF	TGTGCCAGCAGCCTAGTGGAGGGGGGGTCGGAAAAACTGTTTTTT
NA	TRBV5-1	NA	TRBJ2-3	CASSLARGISTDTQYF	TGCGCCAGCAGCTTGGCACGCGGGATAAGCACAGATACGCAGTATTTT
NA	TRBV7-9	NA	TRBJ1-2	CASSLEGAGVPNYGYTF	TGTGCCAGCAGCTTAGAGGGAGCGGGGGTTCCTAACTATGGCTACACCTTC
NA	TRBV7-8	few	TRBJ2-7	CASSSRTQTYEQYF	TGTGCCAGCAGCTCCCGGACACAGACCTACGAGCAGTACTTC
TRBD2	TRBV5-1	NA	TRBJ2-1	CASSLGDLAGVNEQFF	TGCGCCAGCAGCTTGGGTGATCTAGCGGGAGTTAATGAGCAGTTCTTC
NA	TRBV28	NA	TRBJ2-1	CASSRTLQEQFF	TGTGCCAGCAGCCGGACTCTTCAGGAGCAGTTCTTC
TRBD1	TRBV5-1	NA	TRBJ1-5	CASSVGQGAGQPQHF	TGCGCCAGCAGCGTGGGACAGGGGGCCGGTCAGCCCCAGCATTTT
NA	TRBV24-1	NA	TRBJ1-2	CATSEPDINYGYTF	TGTGCCACCAGTGAACCGGACATTAACTATGGCTACACCTTC
TRBD1	TRBV9	NA	TRBJ2-7	CASSPRTGGLEQYF	TGTGCCAGCAGCCCCCGGACAGGGGGTCTCGAGCAGTACTTC
NA	TRBV3-1/TRBV3-2	NA	TRBJ2-2	CASSLESGELFF	TGTGCCAGCAGCCTCGAGAGCGGGGAGCTGTTTTTT
TRBD1	TRBV5-5	NA	TRBJ1-2	CASSQDRVVGYTF	TGTGCCAGCAGCCAAGACAGGGTAGTTGGCTACACCTTC
NA	TRBV5-4	NA	TRBJ1-3	CASSLMGGHTIYF	TGTGCCAGCAGCTTGATGGGGGGGCACACCATATATTTT
TRBD2	TRBV18	NA	TRBJ2-3	CASSPWTSADTQYF	TGTGCCAGCTCACCCTGGACTAGCGCGGATACGCAGTATTTT
TRBD1	TRBV6-5	NA	TRBJ1-2	CASSYSSGQHSYGYTF	TGTGCCAGCAGTTACTCGTCGGGACAGCATTCCTATGGCTACACCTTC
NA	TRBV18	once	TRBJ2-7	CASSRDYEQYF	TGTGCCAGCTCTCGCGACTACGAGCAGTACTTC
TRBD1	TRBV5-1	NA	TRBJ2-4	CASSQGQLAKNIQYF	TGCGCCAGCAGCCAGGGACAGCTAGCCAAAAACATTCAGTACTTC
NA	TRBV28	NA	TRBJ1-6	CASSIGHQSYNSPLHF	TGTGCCAGCAGCATAGGACACCAGTCCTATAATTCACCCCTCCACTTT
NA	TRBV7-3	NA	TRBJ2-3	CASSPRGASTDTQYF	TGTGCCAGCAGCCCACGCGGGGCTAGCACAGATACGCAGTATTTT
TRBD1	TRBV4-2	NA	TRBJ1-5	CASSQIGAAGGRNQPQHF	TGTGCCAGCAGCCAAATTGGGGCAGCAGGGGGTCGCAATCAGCCCCAGCATTTT
NA	TRBV5-6	once	TRBJ1-2	CASSLAGLEGYTF	TGTGCCAGCAGCTTGGCAGGGTTAGAGGGCTACACCTTC
TRBD1	TRBV11-3	NA	TRBJ2-1	CASSLGGQVSYNEQFF	TGTGCCAGCAGCTTAGGAGGACAGGTTTCCTACAATGAGCAGTTCTTC
TRBD2	TRBV5-1	NA	TRBJ2-1	CASSSPSGSSYNEQFF	TGCGCCAGCAGCTCGCCTAGCGGAAGCTCCTACAATGAGCAGTTCTTC
NA	TRBV9	NA	TRBJ2-1	CASSLTGTLNNEQFF	TGTGCCAGCAGCTTAACCGGGACTCTTAACAATGAGCAGTTCTTC
TRBD1	TRBV6-5	once	TRBJ1-2	CASSLRGQRVYGYTF	TGTGCCAGCAGTTTACGGGGACAGCGAGTCTATGGCTACACCTTC
TRBD1	TRBV2	NA	TRBJ2-7	CASSEARDRSYEQYF	TGTGCCAGCAGTGAAGCGCGGGACAGGTCCTACGAGCAGTACTTC
TRBD1	TRBV6-2/TRBV6-3	NA	TRBJ1-6	CASSPGTGRNSPLHF	TGTGCCAGCAGTCCCGGGACAGGAAGAAATTCACCCCTCCACTTT
TRBD2	TRBV18	NA	TRBJ2-1	CASSPPILAGGLNEQFF	TGTGCCAGCTCACCACCGATACTAGCGGGGGGACTCAATGAGCAGTTCTTC
NA	TRBV6-1	NA	TRBJ1-2	CASSEMVSNYGYTF	TGTGCCAGCAGTGAGATGGTCAGTAACTATGGCTACACCTTC
TRBD2	TRBV7-2	NA	TRBJ2-3	CASSLGLAGDTDTQYF	TGTGCCAGCAGCTTGGGACTAGCGGGGGACACAGATACGCAGTATTTT
NA	TRBV19	NA	TRBJ1-5	CASQTGTTYNQPQHF	TGTGCCTCCCAGACCGGGACAACTTACAATCAGCCCCAGCATTTT
NA	TRBV5-5	once	TRBJ1-4	CASSTSGAANEKLFF	TGTGCCAGCAGCACCTCAGGGGCGGCTAATGAAAAACTGTTTTTT
NA	TRBV5-5	NA	TRBJ2-3	CASSFSSTDTQYF	TGTGCCAGCAGCTTCTCTAGCACAGATACGCAGTATTTT
NA	TRBV5-4	few	TRBJ1-2	CASSLANSEYGYTF	TGTGCCAGCAGCTTGGCCAATTCGGAGTATGGCTACACCTTC
NA	TRBV11-3	few	TRBJ2-2	CASSPGFANTGELFF	TGTGCCAGCAGTCCCGGGTTCGCGAACACCGGGGAGCTGTTTTTT
TRBD2	TRBV12-5	once	TRBJ2-1	CASGPGTSVSHEQFF	TGTGCTAGCGGCCCCGGGACTAGCGTTAGCCATGAGCAGTTCTTC
NA	TRBV2	NA	TRBJ1-1	CASSPQGATEAFF	TGTGCCAGCAGCCCACAAGGGGCCACTGAAGCTTTCTTT
NA	TRBV6-2/TRBV6-3	NA	TRBJ2-1	CASSYSNRVSYNEQFF	TGTGCCAGCAGTTACTCGAACAGAGTCTCCTACAATGAGCAGTTCTTC
TRBD1	TRBV2	NA	TRBJ1-2	CASSFTGGNYGYTF	TGTGCCAGCAGTTTTACAGGGGGCAACTATGGCTACACCTTC
TRBD2	TRBV3-1/TRBV3-2	NA	TRBJ2-3	CASSQLTAGATDTQYF	TGTGCCAGCAGCCAGCTGACAGCGGGGGCGACAGATACGCAGTATTTT
TRBD2	TRBV15	NA	TRBJ2-7	CATSRDRGGLSYEQYF	TGTGCCACCAGCAGAGATCGGGGGGGCCTCTCCTACGAGCAGTACTTC
NA	TRBV24-1	NA	TRBJ2-1	CATSDRSRLGSNEQFF	TGTGCCACCAGTGACCGCTCAAGACTAGGGTCCAATGAGCAGTTCTTC
NA	TRBV19	NA	TRBJ1-2	CASRTGSHGYTF	TGTGCCAGTCGCACAGGGAGCCATGGCTACACCTTC
NA	TRBV5-1	NA	TRBJ1-6	CASSLLSGSHSPLHF	TGCGCCAGCAGCTTGCTCTCGGGGTCTCATTCACCCCTCCACTTT